One TCR beta chain is described in this entry. This clonotype has a count of ten or more. Its cognate antigen has yet to be identified. Per-nucleotide qualities are absent, and no much larger clonotype sits a single base away. Unmatched junction bases come to 7, with V trimmed by 5 bases and J by 5 bases. From a lookup of the germline V gene, CDR1 and CDR2 are SGHVS and FNYEAQ. Spanning cysteine to phenylalanine, the CDR3 consists of 15 amino acids. The read is trimmed to its CDR3 DNA, 45 bases read in frame from base 1. Library method: RT-PCR. The sample was run on an Illumina HiSeq 2500. The raw public reads went through TCRdb reprocessing: fastp at Q25, MiXCR clone calling, in-frame beta chains kept. Here each entry gathers all rows of one CDR3 protein and keeps the most common genes and DNA. The sample profile shows under 750,000 distinct CDR3 sequences; about an eighth of them were found once. The ten largest make up 9.5% to 13% of the sample.

These data belong to a study of response to subunit inactivated influenza vaccine (dated by TCRdb to the late 2010s). For the wider study: Deep quantitative T cell receptor repertoire profiling was used in the study to track responses to a trivalent subunit inactivated influenza vaccine. The study at large found these results: The authors proposed that each seasonal influenza vaccination may bring in only a limited number of new T cells.

Here the sequenced sample was PBMCs from blood, taken on the day of vaccination. The rearranged chain carries TRBV7-6 and TRBJ2-1, and TRBD1 aligns with 9 junction nucleotides. The receptor comes from a man aged 50 to 59 who received an inactivated influenza vaccine. Donor details come from another sample of the same person, matched by shared clones. The DNA reads TGTGCCAGCAGCCTGGGACAGGGATCGAACAATGAGCAGTTCTTC. This yields the protein CASSLGQGSNNEQFF.